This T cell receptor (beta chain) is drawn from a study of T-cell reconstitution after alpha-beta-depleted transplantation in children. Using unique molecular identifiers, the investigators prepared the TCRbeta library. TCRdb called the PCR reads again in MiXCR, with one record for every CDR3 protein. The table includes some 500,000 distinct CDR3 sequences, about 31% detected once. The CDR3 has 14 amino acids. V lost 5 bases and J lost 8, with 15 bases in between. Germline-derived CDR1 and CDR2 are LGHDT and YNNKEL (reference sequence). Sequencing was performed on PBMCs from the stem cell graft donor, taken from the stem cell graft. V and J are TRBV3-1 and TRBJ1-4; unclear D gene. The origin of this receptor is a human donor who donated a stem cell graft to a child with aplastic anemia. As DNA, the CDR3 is TGTGCCAGCAGCTGGACGGGGTCCGCAGAAAAACTGTTTTTT. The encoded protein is CASSWTGSAEKLFF.